This TCR beta chain appears in the sequencing data of a study of cytomegalovirus exposure and HLA in healthy donors (dated by TCRdb to about 2017). Regarding the study in general: An earlier analysis of approximately 640 of the donors reported about 250 Gb of sequence data and 117 million unique TCR beta sequences from 150 million to 200 million T cells. An early release covering over 500 HLA-typed donors comprised 250 to 350 gigabases of sequencing data and approximately 85 million unique TCR sequences. The genetic ancestry cluster associated with self-reported Caucasian donors included roughly four fifths of the roughly 400 genotyped donors. The study was designed to test whether signatures of past pathogen exposure could be identified by cataloging public T cell receptors. The study profiled the T cell repertoires of 666 subjects by immunosequencing and related them to cytomegalovirus serostatus. Besides the first cohort of about 730 subjects, a separate validation cohort made up of around 120 different subjects was used. The study combined high-throughput TCR immunosequencing, statistical association of individual TCRs with disease status, and machine learning to predict cytomegalovirus infection status. A later analysis re-analyzed previously published TCR beta repertoires from 666 donors and added high-resolution HLA genotyping to study TCR occurrence patterns. Rather than drawing on any new phenotypic data, the later analysis identified candidate immune exposures from TCR beta sequences and the way those sequences occurred across donors. To decide whether each TCR beta V gene segment behaved as functional or pseudogenic, an earlier analysis of some 570 of the donors relied on high-throughput TCR beta sequencing. Alongside the repertoire data, information on donor age, sex, ethnicity and CMV serostatus was compiled. In a later genetic analysis, genome-wide SNP genotypes for about three fifths of the 666 donors were used, and that subset was treated as a discovery cohort. All discovery cohort repertoires had been generated using a single sequencing platform. Class I and class II HLA loci were covered by the typing at four-digit resolution. Typing coverage differed by locus: A, B, C, DRB1 and DQB1 were typed in roughly 629-630 donors, DQA1 in around 500, DPA1 in nearly 610, and DPB1 in 400 to 490. Roughly 5 DR-DQ haplotypes were treated as single units for association and clustering because of strong linkage in the cohort. Among about 400 genotyped donors of the cohort, an average of approximately 240,000 unique TCR beta nucleotide sequences was sequenced per donor, of which 15% to 20% were non-productive.

The cohort consisted of 600 to 750 healthy bone marrow donors. Cohort members were all nominally healthy when sampled, although unrecorded immune exposures were likely present. CMV serostatus was recorded as positive for about 300 and negative for about 50% of the roughly 700 cohort members, whereas no CMV serostatus was recorded for the donor in question. A peripheral blood sample was provided by each donor, and peripheral blood mononuclear cells were used for TCR beta sequencing. The Qiagen DNeasy Blood Extraction Kit was used to extract genomic DNA from the blood cell samples. General study outcomes and caveats: A later genetic analysis reported fewer N-insertions in productive TCRs among donors in an Asian-associated ancestry cluster than the roughly 720-donor mean. A further reported finding was that TCR beta sequences accurately predicted the HLA-A and HLA-B alleles for most subjects in the first cohort. Across donors, most TCR sequences were observed very rarely, whereas some public TCRs were present in many individuals. Immune exposure information for the cohort was limited to CMV serostatus. The classifier was reported to diagnose cytomegalovirus status with high specificity and sensitivity in both the original cohort and the validation cohort. A few of the identified cytomegalovirus-associated TCR beta chains were confirmed in vitro to be specific for cytomegalovirus antigens. Strong co-occurrence of HLA alleles, especially DR and DQ, made assigning TCR associations to individual alleles difficult. The authors suggested that the approach could potentially be generalized to other disease states and immunological phenotypes. A later analysis reported that several top co-occurrence clusters appeared linked to parvovirus B19, influenza, CMV and Epstein-Barr virus. The study listed 164 TCR beta chains as associated with cytomegalovirus. In a later analysis, HLA-associated TCR beta chains showed more clonal expansion and lower generation probabilities than non-associated chains that were equally common. Presence/absence analyses assumed roughly uniform sequencing depth across donors, an assumption that may not hold. A group of highly shared sequence variants was considered likely to be a technical artifact of the sequencing pipeline. Most CMV-associated TCR beta chains appeared to be HLA-restricted in a later analysis, and the HLA associations seemed to be driven largely by CMV exposure. Because counts were too low, 15 to 20 rarely observed V segments, including chromosome 9 orphons, were excluded from the earlier analysis of 587 of the donors. A later analysis found that TCR association rates varied across HLA loci, with DRB1 alleles showing the most associated TCRs and HLA-C alleles the fewest. Broadly in line with IMGT annotations, most TCR beta V segments showed up in productive rearrangements about 90% or about 30% of the time in an earlier analysis of 450 to 750 of the donors. At a false discovery rate of 0.05, a later analysis linked 16,000 or so TCR beta sequences to specific HLA alleles. Because the 87-base-pair reads could not distinguish some IMGT-functional V segments, including TRBV6-2 and TRBV6-3, those segments were excluded. Linkage disequilibrium might explain the correlated functional status among segregating V segments, but an unknown experimental factor could not be ruled out. In this cohort, only TCR beta chains were sequenced, and detectable features were limited by the absence of alpha or paired-chain data. Because HLA typing was unavailable for some donors at each locus, only the typed subset was used in association tests. In a later genetic analysis, a missense DCLRE1C variant was associated with V-gene and J-gene trimming of TCR beta chains, and the association was replicated in an independent cohort.

The CDR3 runs 14 residues from the cysteine to the phenylalanine. Only the CDR3 DNA stays, 42 bases, in frame from base 1. In regard to this clone: Its specific antigen is unknown. No base-level quality is on record; no much larger clone is a single base apart.

Library method: the immunoSEQ multiplex PCR assay. A mixture of 60 forward primers for TCR Vbeta segments and 13 reverse primers for TCR Jbeta segments was used in the multiplex PCR. A multiplex PCR assay on genomic DNA amplified the CDR3 region of rearranged TCR beta genes. On the Illumina HiSeq System, the amplified TCR beta libraries were sequenced as 87-base-pair reads. As for how the authors treated the data: In a later analysis, 77 million or so unique TCR beta chains were counted across the 500 to 700 repertoires, and roughly 11 million of these chains were shared by at least two donors. Raw reads were error-corrected and collapsed into unique sequences with a nearest-neighbor algorithm that merged closely related sequences to remove PCR and sequencing errors. V, D and J gene segments were assigned by aligning CDR3 sequences to IMGT reference sequences. For a sequence to be retained, at least a six-nucleotide match to both a V gene segment and a J gene segment was required. A rearrangement was called productive if the CDR3 had no stop codons and remained in frame with V and J, and every other rearrangement was called non-productive. CDR3 was defined according to IMGT convention as the region running from the second conserved V-encoded cysteine to the conserved J-encoded phenylalanine. The earlier analysis of about 610 of the donors excluded any sequence lacking an unambiguous match to a single V gene segment. In an earlier analysis of some 590 of the donors, V segments were called functional above 56.7% productive rearrangements and were called segregating when the between-donor standard deviation exceeded 5%. A statistical classification framework was built to diagnose cytomegalovirus status from the catalog of TCR beta chain sequences. In a later analysis, V and J genes were assigned by comparing TCR nucleotide sequences against IMGT/GENE-DB human TR gene sequences. In a later analysis, CDR3 sequences and most-parsimonious VDJ recombination scenarios were assigned using the TCRdist pipeline. In a later analysis, each TCR beta chain was defined by its CDR3 amino acid sequence together with its V-gene family, and reads lacking a unique V-gene family were excluded. To address suspected cross-contamination and a sequencing artifact, a later analysis removed roughly 640 highly shared, low-generation-probability nucleotide sequences. In a later analysis, a clonal expansion index was calculated for each public chain from normalized within-repertoire ranks of inferred template counts. Generation probabilities in a later analysis came from a VDJ recombination model fitted to out-of-frame rearrangements, and those results were checked against IGoR. In a later analysis, TCR-TCR, TCR-HLA and TCR-CMV co-occurrence was scored with hypergeometric tests, and a repertoire-size bias correction was applied to TCR pairs. A later analysis estimated false discovery rates by permuting HLA or CMV assignments 20 times. A later analysis grouped co-occurring TCRs with DBSCAN, adding TCRdist sequence similarity when clustering within HLA-allele-positive subsets. Co-occurrence clustering excluded repertoires with fewer than 30,000 or more than 120,000 public chains, plus five with anomalous nucleotide sharing. As stored in TCRdb, this immuneACCESS dataset retains in-frame rearrangements with V and J assigned. A fraction of the clones does not appear; measured against another copy, unresolved V genes explain less than half of the discrepancy, and the remainder lacks a known reason. V, J and clone size reflect that table, while D and trimming were determined from the DNA. The sample includes around 90,000 clones, with over 65% observed a single time. The ten largest make up under 13% of the sample.

The rearrangement joined TRBV21-1 to TRBJ2-7; TRBD1, the table's D call, was not compared with the DNA. TRBV21-1 is given as a pseudogene. The sample was PBMCs. This TCR came from a human donor in good health. The DNA sequence follows: TGTGCCAGCAGCAAAGTGGAACAGTCCTACGAGCAGTACTTC. The resulting protein is CASSKVEQSYEQYF.